The rows below give T cell receptor beta chains drawn from one sample of a study of T cell responses to AZD1222 COVID-19 vaccine. The table came from immunoSEQ multiplex PCR; TCRdb's copy has only in-frame clones and leaves some out. The sample records some 89,000 clones, about 92% being singletons. Sequenced here: peripheral blood, sampled on day 0 of AZD1222 vaccination. The receptors come from an adult in good health. CDR3s include the opening cysteine and the closing phenylalanine or tryptophan. The D gene is left open where the match is weak. The size of a clone is reported for some rows only, either as once, few or many, or as a class for expanded clones.

D	V	J	size	CDR3	DNA
NA	TRBV6-5	TRBJ1-2	NA	CASSRDGNYGYTF	TGTGCCAGCAGTCGGGACGGGAACTATGGCTACACCTTC
NA	TRBV5-1	TRBJ1-2	NA	CASSLANYGYTF	TGCGCCAGCAGCTTGGCGAACTATGGCTACACCTTC
NA	TRBV18	TRBJ2-7	NA	CASSTSSYEQYF	TGTGCCAGCTCAACATCATCCTACGAGCAGTACTTC
NA	TRBV6-5	TRBJ1-6	NA	CASSSQGTRSPLHF	TGTGCCAGCAGTTCCCAGGGGACTCGGTCACCCCTCCACTTT
NA	TRBV19	TRBJ1-1	NA	CASISRPGRRVVNTEAFF	TGTGCCAGTATTTCTCGGCCAGGGCGGAGGGTTGTGAACACTGAAGCTTTCTTT
NA	TRBV6-5	TRBJ1-1	NA	CASSRMGLGAFF	TGTGCCAGCAGTCGTATGGGGCTTGGCGCTTTCTTT
TRBD1	TRBV18	TRBJ1-4	NA	CASSRDRGSTNEKLFF	TGTGCCAGCTCAAGGGACAGGGGGTCGACTAATGAAAAACTGTTTTTT
NA	TRBV6-4	TRBJ2-1	NA	CASSDQPKSASGNNEQFF	TGTGCCAGCAGCGACCAACCGAAGTCCGCTTCAGGAAACAATGAGCAGTTCTTC
TRBD1	TRBV9	TRBJ1-2	NA	CASSSRTGDYGYTF	TGTGCCAGCAGCAGTCGGACAGGGGACTATGGCTACACCTTC
TRBD1	TRBV5-6	TRBJ2-2	NA	CASSLEGAKTGELFF	TGTGCCAGCAGCTTGGAGGGGGCGAAGACCGGGGAGCTGTTTTTT
TRBD2	TRBV7-9	TRBJ2-1	NA	CASSPPPLLAGGVDEQFF	TGTGCCAGCAGCCCACCCCCGCTGCTAGCGGGAGGAGTGGATGAGCAGTTCTTC
NA	TRBV6-5	TRBJ2-1	NA	CASRSSGYNEQFF	TGTGCCAGCAGAAGTTCAGGGTACAATGAGCAGTTCTTC
TRBD2	TRBV7-3	TRBJ2-3	NA	CASSPWTSGGADTQYF	TGTGCCAGCAGCCCCTGGACTAGCGGGGGGGCCGATACGCAGTATTTT
TRBD2	TRBV28	TRBJ2-1	NA	CASSLTSGYNEQFF	TGTGCCAGCAGTTTGACTAGCGGATACAATGAGCAGTTCTTC
NA	TRBV10-1	TRBJ2-5	NA	CASSESIGGQETQYF	TGCGCCAGCAGTGAGTCTATAGGCGGCCAAGAGACCCAGTACTTC
TRBD1	TRBV12-3/TRBV12-4	TRBJ1-1	NA	CAGSLLTGDAFF	TGTGCCGGCAGTCTTCTGACAGGGGACGCTTTCTTT
TRBD1	TRBV19	TRBJ1-3	NA	CASRPGQGSNTIYF	TGTGCCAGTAGGCCCGGACAGGGAAGCAACACCATATATTTT
NA	TRBV3-1/TRBV3-2	TRBJ1-1	NA	CASSHGYQNTEAFF	TGTGCCAGCAGCCACGGGTATCAGAACACTGAAGCTTTCTTT
NA	TRBV5-1	TRBJ2-5	NA	CASSGQSRSGETQYF	TGCGCCAGCAGCGGACAGTCCAGGTCCGGCGAGACCCAGTACTTC
NA	TRBV4-1	TRBJ1-2	NA	CASSLTGLYGYTF	TGCGCCAGCAGCCTTACAGGACTCTATGGCTACACCTTC
NA	TRBV6-5	TRBJ1-4	once	CASRETATNEKLFF	TGTGCCAGCAGGGAGACTGCAACTAATGAAAAACTGTTTTTT
NA	TRBV6-5	TRBJ2-7	NA	CVTHSRDSHFYEQYF	TGTGTTACTCATTCCCGTGACTCTCATTTTTACGAGCAGTACTTC
TRBD2	TRBV7-8	TRBJ2-2	few	CASSRLPGLAGTGELFF	TGTGCCAGCAGCCGTCTACCGGGACTAGCGGGGACCGGGGAGCTGTTTTTT
NA	TRBV7-9	TRBJ2-7	NA	CASSRSQGYEQYF	TGTGCCAGCAGCCGTTCCCAGGGCTACGAGCAGTACTTC
NA	TRBV6-5	TRBJ2-1	NA	CASSYASGVNEQFF	TGTGCCAGCAGTTACGCCTCGGGGGTCAATGAGCAGTTCTTC
NA	TRBV12-3/TRBV12-4	TRBJ1-1	NA	CASSPTGGPVLF	TGTGCCAGCAGCCCCACGGGAGGTCCGGTTCTCTTT
NA	TRBV6-5	TRBJ2-3	NA	CASREDTQYF	TGTGCCAGCAGGGAAGATACGCAGTATTTT
TRBD2	TRBV7-9	TRBJ2-1	NA	CASSLKAGVYNEQFF	TGTGCCAGCAGCTTAAAAGCGGGGGTGTACAATGAGCAGTTCTTC
NA	TRBV5-8	TRBJ1-1	NA	CASTILGTEAFF	TGTGCCAGCACCATCCTGGGGACTGAAGCTTTCTTT
NA	TRBV19	TRBJ2-1	once	CASKLSGPNEQFF	TGTGCCAGTAAGTTAAGTGGGCCGAATGAGCAGTTCTTC
NA	TRBV10-2	TRBJ1-1	NA	CASRLSWNTEAFF	TGCGCCAGCAGACTAAGTTGGAACACTGAAGCTTTCTTT
NA	TRBV11-2	TRBJ1-5	NA	CASSLGGQGTSQPQHF	TGTGCCAGCAGCCTAGGGGGGCAGGGGACCAGTCAGCCCCAGCATTTT
TRBD1	TRBV2	TRBJ1-3	NA	CASSRGPDTIYF	TGTGCCAGCAGTAGGGGGCCGGACACCATATATTTT
NA	TRBV28	TRBJ1-5	NA	CASIRVLGSNQPQHF	TGTGCCAGCATTCGGGTACTGGGCAGCAATCAGCCCCAGCATTTT
NA	TRBV5-5	TRBJ2-7	NA	CASSFVSGAQGLEQYF	TGTGCCAGCAGCTTCGTATCCGGGGCCCAAGGGCTCGAGCAGTACTTC
NA	TRBV9	TRBJ1-3	NA	CASSADRRIKLGSSGNTIYF	TGTGCCAGCAGCGCCGACAGGCGAATAAAATTGGGGTCTTCTGGAAACACCATATATTTT
NA	TRBV13	TRBJ1-1	NA	CASSKQMNTEAFF	TGTGCCAGCAGCAAGCAGATGAACACTGAAGCTTTCTTT
TRBD1	TRBV9	TRBJ1-1	once	CASSAGQGRTEAFF	TGTGCCAGCAGCGCCGGACAGGGGAGGACTGAAGCTTTCTTT
TRBD1	TRBV7-9	TRBJ2-1	NA	CASSPRQGYNEQFF	TGTGCCAGCAGTCCGAGACAGGGGTACAATGAACAGTTCTTC
NA	TRBV29-1	TRBJ2-1	NA	CSVGRRERQFF	TGCAGCGTTGGGAGGAGGGAACGGCAGTTCTTC
NA	TRBV6-5	TRBJ2-7	NA	CASMRTRGYEQYF	TGTGCCAGCATGAGGACTCGAGGCTACGAGCAGTACTTC
NA	TRBV5-1	TRBJ1-4	NA	CASSLGSMNEKLFF	TGCGCCAGCAGTCTAGGCAGCATGAATGAAAAACTGTTTTTT
NA	TRBV2	TRBJ1-1	NA	CASSDDAVPAGF	TGTGCCAGCAGTGACGACGCCGTACCTGCTGGGTTT
NA	TRBV2	TRBJ1-1	NA	CASSRQGTEAFF	TGTGCCAGCAGCCGCCAGGGCACTGAAGCTTTCTTT
TRBD1	TRBV28	TRBJ2-4	NA	CASSLFGDRGTKNIQYF	TGTGCCAGCAGTTTATTTGGGGACAGGGGGACCAAAAACATTCAGTACTTC
NA	TRBV10-1	TRBJ2-1	NA	CASGVGVGNEQFF	TGCGCCAGCGGGGTCGGCGTGGGGAATGAGCAGTTCTTC
TRBD1	TRBV2	TRBJ1-2	NA	CASNGQGSVYGYTF	TGTGCCAGCAACGGACAGGGGTCCGTCTATGGCTACACCTTC
NA	TRBV4-1	TRBJ1-2	NA	CASSQDAGAGAYGYTF	TGCGCCAGCAGCCAAGATGCGGGGGCGGGGGCCTATGGCTACACCTTC
TRBD1	TRBV11-2	TRBJ1-2	NA	CASSLADRELNYGYTF	TGTGCCAGCAGCTTAGCGGACAGGGAGTTAAACTATGGCTACACCTTC
TRBD2	TRBV9	TRBJ2-3	once	CASSVATGLASTDTQYF	TGTGCCAGCAGCGTAGCTACGGGACTAGCGAGCACAGATACGCAGTATTTT